The following is a T cell receptor (beta chain) sequence with its context. As yet, its antigen is unknown. TCRdb passed the RACE reads through MiXCR, listing each CDR3 protein once. The sample carries under 95,000 distinct CDR3 sequences, 8.5% recorded once. CDR1 and CDR2 (germline): GTSNPN, SVGIG (reference sequence). CDR3 length: 12 residues. Stated time point: pre-sensitization, week 0. The sample's treatment: therapeutic diphenylcyclopropenone sensitization with weekly scalp DPC. Patches went on only after blood had been drawn each time. This sample stems from a study of human T cells and chemical hapten exposure. Study context: Upper-back patch tests with 0.01% DPC were read at 6 days.

Study-level points and caveats: Patch test score tracked positively with PT1 expanded TCR counts. Controls had significantly fewer large CDR3 similarity clusters than were formed by expanded TCRs.

The receptor comes from a man aged 35-49 years with alopecia areata. Some clones in this sample may be carry-over from other donors' samples. The sequenced sample was whole blood, obtained in connection with sensitization to the hapten diphenylcyclopropenone (DPC). V gene TRBV30 combines with J gene TRBJ1-1; TRBD1 matches at 7 bases. The DNA of the CDR3 is TGTGGAGGGGGCGGGTCGAACACTGAAGCTTTCTTT. This gives the protein CGGGGSNTEAFF.